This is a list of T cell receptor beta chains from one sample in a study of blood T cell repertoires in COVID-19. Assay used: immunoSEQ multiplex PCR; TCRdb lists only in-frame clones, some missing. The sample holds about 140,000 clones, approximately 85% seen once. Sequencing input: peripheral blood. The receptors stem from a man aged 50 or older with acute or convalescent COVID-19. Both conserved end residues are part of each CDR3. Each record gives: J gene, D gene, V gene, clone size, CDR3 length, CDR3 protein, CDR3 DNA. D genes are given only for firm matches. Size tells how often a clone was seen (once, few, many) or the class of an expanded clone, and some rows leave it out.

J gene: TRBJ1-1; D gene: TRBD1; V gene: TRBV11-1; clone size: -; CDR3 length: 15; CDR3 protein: CASSLGDRGNTEAFF; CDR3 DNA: TGTGCCAGCAGCTTAGGGGACAGGGGAAACACTGAAGCTTTCTTT
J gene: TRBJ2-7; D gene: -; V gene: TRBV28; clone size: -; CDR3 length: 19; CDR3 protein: CASMLGGWLAKASDDEQYF; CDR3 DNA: TGTGCCAGCATGTTGGGGGGTTGGCTAGCTAAAGCCTCAGACGACGAGCAGTACTTC
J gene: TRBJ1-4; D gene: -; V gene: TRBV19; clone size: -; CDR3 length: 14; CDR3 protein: CASRTGTNNEKLFF; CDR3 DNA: TGTGCCAGTAGAACAGGAACAAATAATGAAAAACTGTTTTTT
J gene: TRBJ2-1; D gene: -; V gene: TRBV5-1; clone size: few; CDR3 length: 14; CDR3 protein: CASSLEGLYNEQFF; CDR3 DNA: TGCGCCAGCAGCTTGGAGGGGTTATACAATGAGCAGTTCTTC
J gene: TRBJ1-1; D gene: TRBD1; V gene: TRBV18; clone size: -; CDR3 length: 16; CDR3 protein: CASSPLDRVKNTEAFF; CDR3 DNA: TGTGCCAGCTCACCACTGGACAGGGTGAAGAACACTGAAGCTTTCTTT
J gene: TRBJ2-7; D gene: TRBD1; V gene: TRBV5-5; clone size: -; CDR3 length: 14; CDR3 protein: CASSWGQGDFEQYF; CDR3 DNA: TGTGCCAGCAGCTGGGGACAGGGGGATTTCGAGCAGTACTTC
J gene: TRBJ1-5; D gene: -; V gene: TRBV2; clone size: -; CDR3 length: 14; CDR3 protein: CASNLQGQNQPQHF; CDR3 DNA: TGTGCCAGCAACCTACAGGGTCAGAATCAGCCCCAGCATTTT
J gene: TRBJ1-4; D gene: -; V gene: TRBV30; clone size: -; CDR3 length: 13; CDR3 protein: CAWTGSEREKLFF; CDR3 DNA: TGTGCCTGGACTGGCAGCGAAAGGGAAAAACTGTTTTTT
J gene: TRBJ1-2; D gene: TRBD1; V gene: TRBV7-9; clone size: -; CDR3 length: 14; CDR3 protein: CASSPDREVFGYTF; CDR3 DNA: TGTGCCAGCAGCCCGGACAGGGAAGTCTTTGGCTACACCTTC
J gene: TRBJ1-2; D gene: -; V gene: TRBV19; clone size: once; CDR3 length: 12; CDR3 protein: CASSIGGSGYTF; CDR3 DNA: TGTGCCAGTAGTATAGGAGGGAGTGGCTACACCTTC
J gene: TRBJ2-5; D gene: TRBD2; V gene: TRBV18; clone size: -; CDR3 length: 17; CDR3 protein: CASSPWVSGGQQETQYF; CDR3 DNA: TGTGCCAGCTCACCATGGGTTAGCGGGGGCCAGCAAGAGACCCAGTACTTC
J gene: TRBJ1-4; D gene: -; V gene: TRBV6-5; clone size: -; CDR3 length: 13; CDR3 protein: CASSAQPQGQLFF; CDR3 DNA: TGTGCCAGCAGCGCGCAACCCCAGGGTCAACTGTTTTTT
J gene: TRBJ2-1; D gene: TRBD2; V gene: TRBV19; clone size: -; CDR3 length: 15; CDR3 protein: CASRVVSGALGEQFF; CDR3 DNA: TGTGCCAGTAGGGTCGTTAGCGGGGCCCTGGGTGAGCAGTTCTTC
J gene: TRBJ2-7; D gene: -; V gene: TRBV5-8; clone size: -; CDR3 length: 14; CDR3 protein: CASSLERGVPEQYF; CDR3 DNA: TGTGCCAGCAGCTTGGAACGCGGCGTTCCGGAGCAGTACTTC
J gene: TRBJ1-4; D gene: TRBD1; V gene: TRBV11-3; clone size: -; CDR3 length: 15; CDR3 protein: CASSLDRGPNEKLFF; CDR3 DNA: TGTGCCAGCAGCTTAGACAGGGGGCCTAATGAAAAACTGTTTTTT
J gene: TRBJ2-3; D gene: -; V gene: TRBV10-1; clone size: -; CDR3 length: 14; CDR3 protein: CASSEYGRTDTQYF; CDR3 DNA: TGCGCCAGCAGTGAGTATGGCCGCACAGATACGCAGTATTTT
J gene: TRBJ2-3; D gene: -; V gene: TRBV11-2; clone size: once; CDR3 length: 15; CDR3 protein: CASSLGQANTDTQYF; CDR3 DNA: TGTGCCAGCAGCTTAGGACAGGCAAACACAGATACGCAGTATTTT
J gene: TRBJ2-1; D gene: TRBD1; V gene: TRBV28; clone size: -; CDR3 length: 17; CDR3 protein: CASSSDRGRKRGNEQFF; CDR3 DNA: TGTGCCAGCAGTTCGGACAGGGGGCGTAAAAGGGGCAATGAGCAGTTCTTC
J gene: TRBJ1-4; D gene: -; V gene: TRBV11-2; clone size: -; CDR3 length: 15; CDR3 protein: CATSGEGATNEKLFF; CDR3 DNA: TGTGCCACCAGCGGAGAGGGGGCAACTAATGAAAAACTGTTTTTT
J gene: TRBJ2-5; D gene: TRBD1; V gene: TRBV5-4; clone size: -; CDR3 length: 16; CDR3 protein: CASGNRDRGFEETQYF; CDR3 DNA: TGTGCCAGCGGAAACCGGGACAGGGGTTTTGAAGAGACCCAGTACTTC
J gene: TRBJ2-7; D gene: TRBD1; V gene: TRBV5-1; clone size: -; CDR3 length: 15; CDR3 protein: CASSPGDRNSYEQYF; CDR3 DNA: TGCGCCAGCAGCCCGGGGGACAGGAACTCCTACGAGCAGTACTTC
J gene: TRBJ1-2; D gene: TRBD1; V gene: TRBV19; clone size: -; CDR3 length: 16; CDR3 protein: CASSLSGRGSNYGYTF; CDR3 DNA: TGTGCCAGTAGTCTGAGCGGCAGGGGGTCTAACTATGGCTACACCTTC
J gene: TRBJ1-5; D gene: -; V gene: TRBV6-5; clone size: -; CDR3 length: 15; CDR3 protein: CASKVEEVLNQPQHF; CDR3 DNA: TGTGCCAGCAAAGTCGAAGAGGTTTTAAATCAGCCCCAGCATTTT
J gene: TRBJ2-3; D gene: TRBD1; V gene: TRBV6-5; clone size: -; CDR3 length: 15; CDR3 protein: CASRRVTGSADTQYF; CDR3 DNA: TGTGCCAGCAGGAGGGTGACAGGGTCGGCAGATACGCAGTATTTT
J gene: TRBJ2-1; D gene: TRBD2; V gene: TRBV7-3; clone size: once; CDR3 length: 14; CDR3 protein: CASSSRTSGNEQFF; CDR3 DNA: TGTGCCAGCAGCTCCCGGACTAGCGGCAATGAGCAGTTCTTC
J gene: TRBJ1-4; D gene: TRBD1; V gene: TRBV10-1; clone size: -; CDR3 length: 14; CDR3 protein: CASSPGTGAEKLFF; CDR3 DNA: TGCGCCAGCAGCCCCGGGACAGGGGCTGAAAAACTGTTTTTT
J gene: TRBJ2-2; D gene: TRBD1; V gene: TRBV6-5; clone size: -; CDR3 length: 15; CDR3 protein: CASSYSTGEAGELFF; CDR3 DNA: TGTGCCAGCAGTTACTCGACAGGGGAAGCCGGGGAGCTGTTTTTT
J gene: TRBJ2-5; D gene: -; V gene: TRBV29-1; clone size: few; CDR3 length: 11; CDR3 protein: CSVVGVKTQYF; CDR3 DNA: TGCAGCGTTGTCGGGGTAAAGACCCAGTACTTC
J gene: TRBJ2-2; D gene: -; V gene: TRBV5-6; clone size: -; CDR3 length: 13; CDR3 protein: CASSFMETGELFF; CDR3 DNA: TGTGCCAGCAGCTTTATGGAGACCGGGGAGCTGTTTTTT